The next 11 T cell receptor beta chains were all read from a single sample in a study of T cells in women clearing cervical HPV infection. Produced via immunoSEQ multiplex PCR; TCRdb's table is partial and in-frame only. The record lists tens of thousands of clones, of which the ten most abundant hold 7.5% to 10%. Sequenced sample: blood buffy coat. The receptors stem from a woman between 18 and 70 years old with a cervical HPV16 infection that either progressed to CIN3+ or cleared (not recorded which).

On this clone: At one end, the junction sequence differs from germline, possibly due to a read error. The read gets to within 3 residues of the CDR3 end, and the germline J gene fills in the rest. This rearrangement joins TRBV4-2 to TRBJ1-2, with D tentatively TRBD1 (6 bases). This CDR3 has 17 amino acids. CDR1 LGHNA and CDR2 YNFKEQ come from the germline V gene. The CDR3 spells CASSQGSTGFEDYGYTF. Incomplete CDR3 DNA: TGCGCCAGCAGCCAAGGAAGTACAGGGTTTGAGGACTATGGC.

As to this clone: The CDR3 extends 3 residues past the end of the read, so its final part is completed from the germline J gene. The chain links TRBV5-1 to TRBJ2-2; D is perhaps TRBD1 or TRBD2 (6 bases each). The CDR3 consists of 17 residues. From germline, CDR1 is SGHRS and CDR2 YFSETQ. Trimming stripped 2 bases from V and 7 bases from J, with 21 bases between. The sequenced CDR3 bases are TGCGCCAGCAGCTTAAACAGGGCGCGGGATTCCGGCGGGGAG. Translation gives CASSLNRARDSGGE. The whole CDR3 sequence reads CASSLNRARDSGGELFF.

Turning to this clone: The read is 3 residues too short to cover the CDR3 end, so that end is filled in from the germline J gene. The rearrangement joins TRBV7-2 to TRBJ1-1, with a tentative D call TRBD1 (6 bases). There are 13 residues in the CDR3. Trimming removed 6 bases from V and 2 bases from J, with 10 bases in between. Germline CDR1 and CDR2: SGHTA and FQGNSA. This CDR3 is CASSPGANTEAFF. The covered CDR3 bases are TGTGCCAGCAGTCCAGGGGCAAACACTGAA. Based on the CDR3 plus reference TRBV7-2 and TRBJ1-1, the full variable domain is GAGVSQSPSNKVTEKGKDVELRCDPISGHTALYWYRQSLGQGLEFLIYFQGNSAPDKSGLPSDRFSAERTGGSVSTLTIQRTQQEDSAVYLCASSPGANTEAFFGQGTRLTVV.

A word on this clone: The observed sequence ends 3 residues before the CDR3 terminus, with the missing tail filled in from the germline J gene. V is TRBV6-1 and J is TRBJ1-5; 7 bases are shared with TRBD1. The CDR3 is 14 residues long. Per the germline V gene, CDR1 is MNHNS and CDR2 is SASEGT. J lost 4 bases, V lost 3 bases, and 3 bases had no gene match. The CDR3 here is CASSEDRLNQPQHF. The DNA read from the CDR3 is TGTGCCAGCAGTGAGGACAGGCTTAATCAGCCC.

With regard to this clone: The sequenced fragment ends 3 residues before the CDR3 boundary, so the rest is inferred from the germline J gene. V and J are TRBV7-3 and TRBJ1-3; D not resolved. Germline V lookup: CDR1 SGHTA, CDR2 FQGTGA. The V and J ends lost 6 bases and 4 bases respectively, with 10 bases between them. The CDR3 length is 13 residues. CDR3 DNA (partial): TGTGCCAGCAGTAGCGTCCCCGGAAACACC. This translates into CASSSVPGNT. The full-length CDR3 reads as CASSSVPGNTIYF.

As for this clone: The DNA ends 3 residues before the CDR3 does, and the rest of the CDR3 is filled in from the germline J gene. The rearrangement links TRBV5-1 to TRBJ2-3; D perhaps matches TRBD1 (6 bases). V lost 4 bases and J lost 4, with 13 bases in between. CDR1 is SGHRS, CDR2 YFSETQ, per germline. The CDR3 length is 14 residues. The CDR3 sequence is CASSGGPGPDTQYF. The CDR3 DNA, read in part, is TGCGCCAGCAGCGGGGGCCCAGGACCAGATACG.

Regarding this clone: The read gets to within 3 residues of the CDR3 end, and the germline J gene fills in the rest. The chain couples TRBV2 to TRBJ2-1; no clear D gene. Germline V gene data show CDR1 as SNHLY and CDR2 as FYNNEI. CDR3 length: 14 residues. The germline V and J ends were trimmed by 3 bases and 6 bases, with 12 bases remaining between them. CDR3 DNA (partial): TGTGCCAGCAGTGACTCTTCAGGTCTCAATGAG. Translating it yields CASSDSSGLNE. The CDR3 in full is CASSDSSGLNEQFF.

The DNA read from the CDR3 is TGTGCCAGCAGCCGAGACAGGAACAATCAGCCC. Residues: CASSRDRNNQP. The whole CDR3 reads CASSRDRNNQPQHF. The V gene is TRBV7-2, the J gene TRBJ1-5; D perhaps matches TRBD1 (6 bases). The CDR3 is cut off 3 residues early in the read; its end comes from the germline J gene. Trimming took 5 bases from V and 3 from J, leaving 11 bases between them. Germline CDR1 SGHTA, CDR2 FQGNSA. CDR3 length: 14 residues.

To note about this clone: The observed sequence ends 3 residues before the CDR3 terminus, with the missing tail filled in from the germline J gene. This sequence joins TRBV2 and TRBJ2-3; TRBD2 agrees at 9 bases. CDR1 is SNHLY and CDR2 is FYNNEI in the germline V gene. There are 15 residues in the CDR3. V dropped 4 bases and J dropped 5; count of bases not matched to a gene: 7. CDR3 residues: CASSGRAGGGDTQYF. The covered CDR3 bases are TGTGCCAGCAGTGGTCGGGCGGGAGGGGGAGATACG.

Regarding this clone: Sequencing ends 3 residues short of the CDR3 end; the germline J gene provides the rest. The genes are TRBV18 and TRBJ1-2; 10 bases fit TRBD1. The germline gives CDR1 KGHSH, CDR2 LQKENI. The CDR3 is 15 amino acids. Incomplete CDR3 DNA: TGTGCCAGCTCACTAGGACAGGGGGAGAGGAATGAC. As protein: CASSLGQGERND. The full-length CDR3 reads as CASSLGQGERNDYTF.

As regards this clone: The sequenced fragment ends 3 residues before the CDR3 boundary, so the rest is inferred from the germline J gene. The chain recombines TRBV19 with TRBJ2-2; the D gene could be TRBD1 or TRBD2 (7 bases each). The germline V gene has CDR1 LNHDA and CDR2 SQIVND (reference sequence). V lost 6 bases and J lost 0, with 14 bases in between. The CDR3 length is 16 residues. The CDR3 sequence: CASRVGGGANTGELFF. The sequenced part of the CDR3 DNA is TGTGCCAGTAGGGTGGGAGGGGGCGCGAACACCGGGGAG.